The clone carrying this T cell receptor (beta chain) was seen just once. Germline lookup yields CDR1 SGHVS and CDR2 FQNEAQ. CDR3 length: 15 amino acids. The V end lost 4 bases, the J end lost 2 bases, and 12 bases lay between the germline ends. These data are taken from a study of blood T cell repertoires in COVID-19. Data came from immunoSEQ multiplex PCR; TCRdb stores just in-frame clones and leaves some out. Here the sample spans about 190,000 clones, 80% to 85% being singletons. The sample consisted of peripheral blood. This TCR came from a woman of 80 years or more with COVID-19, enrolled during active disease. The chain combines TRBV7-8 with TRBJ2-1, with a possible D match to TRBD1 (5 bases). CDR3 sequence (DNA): TGTGCCAGCAGCTCACCCGACAGCGCCTACAATGAGCAGTTCTTC. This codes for CASSSPDSAYNEQFF.